These 22 T cell receptor beta chains originate from one sample sequenced in a study of regulatory T cells in long-lasting Graves disease. Arm-PCR of CDR3 regions with iRepertoire HTBI primers generated TCR beta libraries. From the multiplex PCR reads, TCRdb called clonotypes with MiXCR, one entry per CDR3 protein. The sample has about 500,000 distinct CDR3 sequences; about 17% are singletons. The time point was: newly diagnosed GD, antithyroid drugs for less than 3 months. PBMC RNA served as the TCR library source. The same sample was also used in a study of T cells in Graves' hyperthyroidism and ophthalmopathy.

The sequenced sample was peripheral blood mononuclear cells (PBMCs), obtained at new diagnosis, from a patient treated with antithyroid drugs. Source of these receptors: a man aged 35 to 55 with Graves disease.

At least ten counts were recorded for this clonotype. The chain is built from TRBV20-1 and TRBJ2-3; TRBD2 agrees at 9 bases. This CDR3 spans 13 amino acids. Germline assignment: CDR1 DFQATT and CDR2 SNEGSKA (reference sequence). After removal of 2 bases from V and 3 bases from J, the junction contained 0 bases not matched to a gene. The CDR3 region has the DNA TGCAGTGCTAGACTAGCGGGGACAGATACGCAGTATTTT. It yields the protein CSARLAGTDTQYF.

This clonotype has at least ten counts. The CDR3 is CASSFDPGTYGYTF. In DNA, the CDR3 is TGTGCCAGCAGCTTTGACCCAGGGACATATGGCTACACCTTC. The J gene is TRBJ1-2, the V gene TRBV11-3; perhaps TRBD1 as D (6 bases). Germline lookup yields CDR1 SGHNT and CDR2 YENEEA. The CDR3 runs 14 residues. V dropped 3 bases and J dropped 5 bases, with 13 bases sitting between them.

The rearrangement uses TRBV5-1 and TRBJ1-1; 12 nucleotides line up with TRBD1. Germline CDR1 SGHRS, CDR2 YFSETQ. The ends lost 4 bases at V and 3 bases at J; junction bases unmatched: 7. The CDR3 is 16 amino acids. This CDR3 reads CASSTGTGGAYTEAFF. DNA of the CDR3: TGCGCCAGCAGCACGGGGACAGGGGGCGCTTACACTGAAGCTTTCTTT.

Many counts were recorded for this clonotype. The V and J genes are TRBV15 and TRBJ2-3; 12 bases are a match to TRBD2. CDR3 length: 16 amino acids. Germline V CDR1 and CDR2: LNHNV, YYDKDF (reference sequence). J gave up 6 bases and V 3 bases, and 7 bases lay outside the gene matches. In nucleotides, the CDR3 is TGTGCCACCAGCAGGGACAGACTAGCGGGAGATGATACGCAGTATTTT. The encoded protein is CATSRDRLAGDDTQYF.

This clonotype was found once. The chain is built from TRBV7-9 and TRBJ2-4; D unresolved. The CDR3 contains 15 residues. The germline CDR1 and CDR2 sequences are SEHNR and FQNEAQ (reference sequence). The V and J ends lost 1 base and 0 bases respectively, with 7 bases between them. Here the CDR3 reads CASSLVGVAKNIQYF. In nucleotides, the CDR3 is TGTGCCAGCAGCTTAGTGGGCGTAGCCAAAAACATTCAGTACTTC.

This clonotype has at least ten counts. The rearrangement joins TRBV18 to TRBJ2-3; 7 positions match TRBD1. V dropped 0 bases and J dropped 0; count of bases not matched to a gene: 3. Germline CDR1 KGHSH, CDR2 LQKENI. The CDR3 length is 16 residues. The CDR3 sequence: CASSPPTTGSTDTQYF. The DNA for the CDR3 is TGTGCCAGCTCACCACCGACGACAGGGAGCACAGATACGCAGTATTTT.

Only a few counts were recorded for this clonotype. This sequence joins TRBV9 and TRBJ2-3, with TRBD2 matching over 12 bases. V gave up 2 bases and J gave up 13 bases; unmatched junction bases: 11. The CDR3 loop spans 15 amino acids. Germline V gene lookup returns CDR1 SGDLS and CDR2 YYNGEE. CDR3 residues: CASSVDGLAGNKKYF. For the CDR3, the DNA is TGTGCCAGCAGCGTCGATGGACTAGCGGGGAATAAGAAGTATTTT.

This clonotype was recorded a few times. CDR3 DNA sequence: TGTGCCAGCAGCTTAAGAGGGGTCCCCTACGAGCAGTACTTC. It translates to CASSLRGVPYEQYF. V and J are TRBV7-3 and TRBJ2-7; either TRBD1 or TRBD2 may supply D (5 bases each). The CDR3 covers 14 residues. The ends were cut back, 1 base at V and 2 bases at J, with 9 bases in the middle. Germline V lookup: CDR1 SGHTA, CDR2 FQGTGA.

The chain employs TRBV7-9 and TRBJ2-2; no clear D gene. The CDR3 spans 13 residues. V was clipped by 8 bases and J by 1 base, with 8 bases between them. Germline CDR1 SEHNR, CDR2 FQNEAQ (reference sequence). The DNA of the CDR3 is TGTGCCAGCCGTGCGGTGAACACCGGGGAGCTGTTTTTT. Residues: CASRAVNTGELFF.

This clonotype showed up just a few times. The chain employs TRBV18 and TRBJ2-3; 12 positions agree with TRBD2. CDR3 length equals 18 residues. The germline CDR1 and CDR2 sequences are KGHSH and LQKENI. J lost 3 bases, V lost 3 bases, and 10 bases had no gene match. CDR3 coding DNA: TGTGCCAGCTCACCGAATCGACTAGCGGGAGTCATGACAGATACGCAGTATTTT. This translates into CASSPNRLAGVMTDTQYF.

The V call is TRBV7-9, the J call TRBJ1-2; a possible D gene is TRBD1 (6 bases). Trimming removed 5 bases from V and 4 bases from J, with 17 bases in between. The CDR3 consists of 15 residues. The germline gives CDR1 SEHNR, CDR2 FQNEAQ (reference sequence). The DNA for the CDR3 is TGTGCCAGCAGCCCATTGGGGCAGGGGACCTATGGCTACACCTTC. This sequence encodes CASSPLGQGTYGYTF.

This chain links TRBV20-1 with TRBJ1-5; 9 bases fit TRBD1. V lost 3 bases and J lost 3; bases outside the gene matches: 6. CDR3 length equals 15 residues. Germline V gives CDR1 DFQATT, CDR2 SNEGSKA (reference sequence). CDR3 region: CSASRTGVDNQPQHF. The DNA for the CDR3 is TGCAGTGCTAGCAGGACAGGGGTGGACAATCAGCCCCAGCATTTT.

This clonotype has ten or more counts. This chain joins TRBV30 and TRBJ2-5, with TRBD1 matching 11 bases. V gave up 5 bases and J gave up 5 bases; unmatched junction bases: 10. CDR3 length equals 15 residues. The germline V gene has CDR1 GTSNPN and CDR2 SVGIG (reference sequence). CDR3 residues: CAWGTGQGVVETQYF. The CDR3 DNA follows: TGTGCCTGGGGGACGGGACAGGGGGTCGTGGAGACCCAGTACTTC.

At least ten counts were recorded for this clonotype. This rearrangement joins TRBV29-1 to TRBJ2-7; D remains unclear. The CDR3 sequence is 13 residues long. The V end lost 3 bases, the J end lost 7 bases, and 16 bases lay between the germline ends. CDR1 is SQVTM and CDR2 is ANQGSEA in the germline V gene. CDR3 region: CSVDNGAPREQYF. CDR3 coding DNA: TGCAGCGTTGACAACGGAGCACCGAGGGAGCAGTACTTC.

This clonotype was counted at least ten times. This sequence joins TRBV30 and TRBJ2-1; TRBD2 matches 10 bases. The CDR3 is 14 amino acids. V shed 2 bases and J 8 bases; nucleotides not matched to a gene: 6. The germline CDR1 and CDR2 sequences are GTSNPN and SVGIG (reference sequence). CDR3 protein: CAWSWASGSHEQFF. The CDR3 DNA is TGTGCCTGGAGTTGGGCTAGCGGGAGCCATGAGCAGTTCTTC.

This clonotype was picked up one time. A much larger clone lies a single base off, so this may be a read error. The chain carries TRBV5-1 and TRBJ2-3; possible D gene TRBD2, 5 bases. The CDR3 runs 16 residues. Trimming stripped 5 bases from V and 2 bases from J, with 18 bases between. CDR1 is SGHRS, CDR2 YFSETQ, per germline. CDR3 DNA: TGCGCCAGCAGACTCGGGATCGCGGCTAACACAGATACGCAGTATTTT. Translation gives CASRLGIAANTDTQYF.

Notes on this clonotype: A clone one base away is much larger, so this may be a read error. The CDR3 loop reads CASRDSTDTRYF. DNA for the CDR3: TGTGCCAGCAGGGACAGCACAGATACGCGGTATTTT. V gene TRBV6-2 or TRBV6-3 combines with J gene TRBJ2-3; tentative D call: TRBD1 (6 bases). CDR1 and CDR2 (germline): MNHEY, SVGEGT. The CDR3 length is 12 residues.

Worth noting for this clonotype: A much larger clone lies a single base off, so this may be a read error. As the CDR3 is not closed by the conserved phenylalanine or tryptophan, this likely results from a read error. This chain connects TRBV5-1 to TRBJ2-3; the match to TRBD2 covers 11 bases. Germline V CDR1 and CDR2: SGHRS, YFSETQ. The CDR3 has 17 residues. Unmatched junction bases numbered 7, after V lost 1 base and J lost 3 bases. CDR3 bases: TGCGCCAGCAGCTTGAGGCCGGGACTAGCGGTGACAGATACGCAGTATTCT. Translating it yields CASSLRPGLAVTDTQYS.

At least ten counts were recorded for this clonotype. The V gene is TRBV9, the J gene TRBJ2-7, with D maybe TRBD2 (6 bases). The CDR3 is 13 amino acids. The germline V gene encodes CDR1 SGDLS and CDR2 YYNGEE. Trimming left V 2 bases short and J 5 bases short, with 11 bases between. CDR3 sequence: CASSVQPGDEQYF. The CDR3 coding sequence is TGTGCCAGCAGCGTTCAGCCGGGGGACGAGCAGTACTTC.

This clonotype has at least ten counts. The V and J genes are TRBV28 and TRBJ2-6; 10 bases align to TRBD1. The V segment lost 8 bases and the J segment 4 bases; nucleotides outside the gene matches: 11. Per the germline V gene, CDR1 is MDHEN and CDR2 is SYDVKM. The CDR3 is 17 amino acids. The CDR3: CASGQTGGAGGANVLTF. The DNA for the CDR3 is TGTGCCAGCGGCCAGACAGGGGGCGCGGGAGGGGCCAACGTCCTGACTTTC.

In this sample, this clonotype turned up many times. The chain recombines TRBV7-2 with TRBJ2-7; TRBD2 matches 10 bases. Unmatched junction bases numbered 7, after V lost 5 bases and J lost 6 bases. Germline V gene sequence: CDR1 SGHTA, CDR2 FQGNSA. The CDR3 has 14 residues. The CDR3 DNA reads TGTGCCAGCAGCCGAGCGGGAGGGCCAACCGAGCAGTACTTC. Translated: CASSRAGGPTEQYF.

The sample holds one count of this clonotype. This chain links TRBV12-3 or TRBV12-4 with TRBJ1-2, with TRBD1 matching 9 bases. With V trimmed by 6 bases and J by 4 bases, 9 bases remained unmatched. The CDR3 has 15 residues. CDR3 bases: TGTGCCAGCAGACAGGGGGCTCCTTTTTTCTATGGCTACACCTTC. This translates into CASRQGAPFFYGYTF.